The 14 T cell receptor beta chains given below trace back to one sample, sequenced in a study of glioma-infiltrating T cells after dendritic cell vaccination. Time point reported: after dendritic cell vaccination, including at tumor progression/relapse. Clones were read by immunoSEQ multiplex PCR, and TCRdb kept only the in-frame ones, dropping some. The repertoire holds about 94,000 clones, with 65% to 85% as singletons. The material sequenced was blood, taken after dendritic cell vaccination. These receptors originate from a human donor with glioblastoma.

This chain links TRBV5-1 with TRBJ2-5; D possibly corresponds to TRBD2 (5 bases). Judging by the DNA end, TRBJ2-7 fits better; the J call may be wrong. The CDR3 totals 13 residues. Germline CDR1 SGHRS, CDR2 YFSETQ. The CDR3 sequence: CASSQLGYYEQYF. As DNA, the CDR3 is TGCGCCAGCAGCCAACTAGGGTACTACGAGCAGTACTTC.

The CDR3 region is CASSELAPRNTGELFF. The CDR3 bases are TGTGCCAGCAGTGAGTTAGCGCCCAGGAACACCGGGGAGCTGTTTTTT. The V and J genes are TRBV2 and TRBJ2-2, with D possibly being TRBD2 (5 bases). V was cut by 3 bases and J by 1 base, with 12 bases left in between. Germline V gene sequence: CDR1 SNHLY, CDR2 FYNNEI. This CDR3 is built from 16 residues.

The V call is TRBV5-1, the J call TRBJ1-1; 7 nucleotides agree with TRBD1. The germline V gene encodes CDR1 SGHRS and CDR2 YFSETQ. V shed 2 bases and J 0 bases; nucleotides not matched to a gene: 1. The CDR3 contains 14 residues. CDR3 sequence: CASSFGTVNTEAFF. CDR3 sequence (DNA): TGCGCCAGCAGCTTCGGGACAGTGAACACTGAAGCTTTCTTT. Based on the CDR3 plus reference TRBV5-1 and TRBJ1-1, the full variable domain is KAGVTQTPRYLIKTRGQQVTLSCSPISGHRSVSWYQQTPGQGLQFLFEYFSETQRNKGNFPGRFSGRQFSNSRSEMNVSTLELGDSALYLCASSFGTVNTEAFFGQGTRLTVV.

The CDR3 loop is CASSSRTGGITEAFF. Here the CDR3 DNA reads TGTGCCAGCAGTTCCCGGACAGGGGGAATCACTGAAGCTTTCTTT. The chain carries TRBV6-1 and TRBJ1-1, with 10 bases fitting TRBD1. CDR1 is MNHNS and CDR2 is SASEGT in the germline V gene. The junction had 7 bases not matched to a gene; V was cut back by 5 bases and J by 4 bases. CDR3 length: 15 amino acids.

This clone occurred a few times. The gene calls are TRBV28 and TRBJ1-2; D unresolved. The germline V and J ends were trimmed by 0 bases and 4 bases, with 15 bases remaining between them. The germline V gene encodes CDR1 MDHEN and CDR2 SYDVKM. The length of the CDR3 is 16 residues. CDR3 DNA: TGTGCCAGCAGTTTATGGGCAACACGGGGAGCCTATGGCTACACCTTC. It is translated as CASSLWATRGAYGYTF.

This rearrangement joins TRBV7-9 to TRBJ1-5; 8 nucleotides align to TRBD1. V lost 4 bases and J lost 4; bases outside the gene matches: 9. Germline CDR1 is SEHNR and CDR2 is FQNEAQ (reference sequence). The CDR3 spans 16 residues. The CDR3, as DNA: TGTGCCAGCAGCTCATTAGGACAGGGTTTAAATCAGCCCCAGCATTTT. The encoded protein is CASSSLGQGLNQPQHF.

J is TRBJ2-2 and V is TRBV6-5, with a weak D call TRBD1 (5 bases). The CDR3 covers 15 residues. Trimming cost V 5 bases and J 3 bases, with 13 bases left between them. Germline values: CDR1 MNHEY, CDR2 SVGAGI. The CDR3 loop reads CASSPWARDTGELFF. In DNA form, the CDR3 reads TGTGCCAGCAGTCCCTGGGCCAGGGACACCGGGGAGCTGTTTTTT.

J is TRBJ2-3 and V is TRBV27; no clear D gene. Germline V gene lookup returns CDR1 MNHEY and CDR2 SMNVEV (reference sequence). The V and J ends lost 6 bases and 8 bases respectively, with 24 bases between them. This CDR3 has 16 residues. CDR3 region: CASSSPSSQSGFTQYF. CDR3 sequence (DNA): TGTGCCAGCAGCTCGCCGAGCAGCCAGTCCGGGTTTACGCAGTATTTT.

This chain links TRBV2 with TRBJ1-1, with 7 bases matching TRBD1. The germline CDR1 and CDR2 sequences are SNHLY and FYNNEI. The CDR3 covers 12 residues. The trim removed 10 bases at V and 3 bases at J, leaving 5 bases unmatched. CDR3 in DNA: TGTGCCACCAGGGGGGGGGACACTGAAGCTTTCTTT. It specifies CATRGGDTEAFF.

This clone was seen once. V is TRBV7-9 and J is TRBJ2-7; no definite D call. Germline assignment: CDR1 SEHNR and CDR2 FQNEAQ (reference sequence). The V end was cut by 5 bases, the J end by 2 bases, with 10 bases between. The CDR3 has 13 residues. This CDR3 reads CASSPRHTYEQYF. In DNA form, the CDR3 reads TGTGCCAGCAGCCCAAGACACACCTACGAGCAGTACTTC.

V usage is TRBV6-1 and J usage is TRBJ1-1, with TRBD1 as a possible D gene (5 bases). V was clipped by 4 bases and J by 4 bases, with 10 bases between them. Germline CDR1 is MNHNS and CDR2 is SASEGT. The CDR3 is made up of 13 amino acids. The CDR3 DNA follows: TGTGCCAGCAGTGTTCAGGGTCCCACTGAAGCTTTCTTT. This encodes CASSVQGPTEAFF.

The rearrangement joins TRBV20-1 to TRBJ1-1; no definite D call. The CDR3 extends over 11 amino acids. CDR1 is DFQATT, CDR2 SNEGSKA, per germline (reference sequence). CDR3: CSALGSTEAFF. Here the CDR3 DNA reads TGCAGCGCTTTGGGCAGCACTGAAGCTTTCTTT.

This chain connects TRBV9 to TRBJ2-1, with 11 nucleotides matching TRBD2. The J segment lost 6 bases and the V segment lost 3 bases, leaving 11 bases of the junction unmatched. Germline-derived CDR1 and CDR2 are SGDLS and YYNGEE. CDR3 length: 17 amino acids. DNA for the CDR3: TGTGCCAGCAGCGAGGGCCTGCGGCTAGCGGGGGGCAATGAGCAGTTCTTC. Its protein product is CASSEGLRLAGGNEQFF.

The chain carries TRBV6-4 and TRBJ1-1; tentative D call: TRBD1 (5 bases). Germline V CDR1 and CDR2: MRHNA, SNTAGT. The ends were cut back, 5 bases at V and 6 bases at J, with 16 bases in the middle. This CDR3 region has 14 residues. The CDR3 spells CASSPQGGTAEAFF. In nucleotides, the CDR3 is TGTGCCAGCAGTCCTCAAGGAGGGACGGCTGAAGCTTTCTTT.